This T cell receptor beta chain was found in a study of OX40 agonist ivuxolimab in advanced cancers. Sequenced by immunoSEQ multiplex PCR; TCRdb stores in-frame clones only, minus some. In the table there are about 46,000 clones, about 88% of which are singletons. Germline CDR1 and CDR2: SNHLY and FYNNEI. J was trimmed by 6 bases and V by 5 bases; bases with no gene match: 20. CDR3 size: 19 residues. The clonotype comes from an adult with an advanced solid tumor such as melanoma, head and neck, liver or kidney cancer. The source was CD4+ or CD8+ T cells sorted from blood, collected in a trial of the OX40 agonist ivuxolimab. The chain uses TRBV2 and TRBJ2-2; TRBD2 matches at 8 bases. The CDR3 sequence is CASSSSRKGLAPFAGELFF. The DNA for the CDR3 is TGTGCCAGCAGTAGCTCAAGAAAAGGACTAGCACCTTTCGCCGGGGAGCTGTTTTTT. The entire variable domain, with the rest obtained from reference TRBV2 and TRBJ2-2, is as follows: EPEVTQTPSHQVTQMGQEVILRCVPISNHLYFYWYRQILGQKVEFLVSFYNNEISEKSEIFDDQFSVERPDGSNFTLKIRSTKLEDSAMYFCASSSSRKGLAPFAGELFFGEGSRLTVL.